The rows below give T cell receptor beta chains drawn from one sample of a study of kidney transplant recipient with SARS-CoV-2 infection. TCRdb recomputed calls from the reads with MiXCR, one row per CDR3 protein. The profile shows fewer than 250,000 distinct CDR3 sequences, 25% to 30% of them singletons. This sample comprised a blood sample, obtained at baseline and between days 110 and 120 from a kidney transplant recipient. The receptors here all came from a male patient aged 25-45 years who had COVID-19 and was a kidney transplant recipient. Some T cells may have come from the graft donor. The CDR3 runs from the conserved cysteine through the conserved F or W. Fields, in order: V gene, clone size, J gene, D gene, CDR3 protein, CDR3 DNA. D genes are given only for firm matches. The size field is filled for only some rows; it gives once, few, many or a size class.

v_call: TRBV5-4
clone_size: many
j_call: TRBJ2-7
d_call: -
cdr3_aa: CASSLVNHEQYF
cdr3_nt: TGTGCCAGCAGCTTAGTAAACCACGAGCAGTACTTC

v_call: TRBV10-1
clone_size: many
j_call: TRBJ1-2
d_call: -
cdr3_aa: CASSFGRRSRKTYGYTF
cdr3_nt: TGCGCCAGCAGTTTTGGCAGAAGATCGCGAAAGACCTATGGCTACACCTTC

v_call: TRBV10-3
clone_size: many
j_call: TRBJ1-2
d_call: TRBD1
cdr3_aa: CAIRNTGTGGGYTF
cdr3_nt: TGTGCCATCAGGAATACCGGGACAGGGGGTGGCTACACCTTC

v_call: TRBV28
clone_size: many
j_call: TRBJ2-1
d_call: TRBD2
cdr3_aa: CASSSGLAGNYNEQFF
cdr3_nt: TGTGCCAGCAGTTCTGGACTAGCGGGAAACTACAATGAGCAGTTCTTC

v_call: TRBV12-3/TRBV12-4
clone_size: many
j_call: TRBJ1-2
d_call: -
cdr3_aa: CASSQKSTAGKTYGYTF
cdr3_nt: TGTGCCAGCAGTCAGAAGAGCACAGCAGGAAAGACCTATGGCTACACCTTC

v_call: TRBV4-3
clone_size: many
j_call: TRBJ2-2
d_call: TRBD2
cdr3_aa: CASSFERGLTGELFF
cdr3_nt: TGCGCCAGCAGCTTCGAGCGGGGCCTAACCGGGGAGCTGTTTTTT

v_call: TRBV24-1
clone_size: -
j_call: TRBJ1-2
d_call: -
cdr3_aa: CATSSYTSTRKTYGYTF
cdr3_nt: TGTGCCACCAGTTCGTACACTAGTACCAGAAAGACCTATGGCTACACCTTC

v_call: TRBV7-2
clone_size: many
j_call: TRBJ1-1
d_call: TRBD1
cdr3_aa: CASSKTGGWTEAFF
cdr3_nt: TGTGCCAGCAGCAAAACAGGGGGTTGGACTGAAGCTTTCTTT

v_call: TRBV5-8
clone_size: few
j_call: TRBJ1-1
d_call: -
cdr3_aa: CASSKGLATEAFF
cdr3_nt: TGTGCCAGCAGCAAGGGTCTAGCCACTGAAGCTTTCTTT

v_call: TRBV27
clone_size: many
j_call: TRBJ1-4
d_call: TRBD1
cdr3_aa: CASSFTTRTGSSEKLFF
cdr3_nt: TGTGCCAGCAGTTTCACCACCAGGACAGGGTCTAGTGAAAAACTGTTTTTT

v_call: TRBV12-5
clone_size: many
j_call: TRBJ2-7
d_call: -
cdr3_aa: CASGPPEGEQYF
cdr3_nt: TGTGCTAGTGGTCCACCGGAGGGCGAGCAGTACTTC

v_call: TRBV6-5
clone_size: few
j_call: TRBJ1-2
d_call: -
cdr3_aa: CASSYALECRKTYGYTF
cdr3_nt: TGTGCCAGCAGTTACGCACTGGAATGTAGAAAGACCTATGGCTACACCTTC

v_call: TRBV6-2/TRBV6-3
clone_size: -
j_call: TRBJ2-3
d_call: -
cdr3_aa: CASSSRASTDTQYF
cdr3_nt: TGTGCCAGCAGTTCACGGGCCTCCACGGATACGCAGTATTTT

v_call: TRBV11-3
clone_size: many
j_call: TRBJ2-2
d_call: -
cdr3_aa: CASSARDPGELFF
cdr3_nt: TGTGCCAGCAGCGCCCGGGACCCCGGGGAGCTGTTTTTT

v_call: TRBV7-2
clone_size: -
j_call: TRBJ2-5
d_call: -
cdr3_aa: CASSKGDSEAQYF
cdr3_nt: TGTGCCAGCAGCAAAGGGGATTCGGAGGCCCAGTACTTC

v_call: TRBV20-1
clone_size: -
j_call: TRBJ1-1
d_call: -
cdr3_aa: CSTRDPRNTEAFF
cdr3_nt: TGCAGTACTAGAGATCCGAGGAACACTGAAGCTTTCTTT

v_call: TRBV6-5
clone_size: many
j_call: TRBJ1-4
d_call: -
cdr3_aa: CASSGAASEKLFF
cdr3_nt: TGTGCCAGCAGTGGGGCAGCGTCGGAAAAACTGTTTTTT

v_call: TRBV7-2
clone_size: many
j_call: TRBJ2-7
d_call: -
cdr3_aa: CASRGPGYEQYF
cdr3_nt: TGTGCCAGCAGAGGTCCCGGCTACGAGCAGTACTTC

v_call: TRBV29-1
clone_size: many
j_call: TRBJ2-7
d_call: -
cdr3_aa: CSVATGYEQYF
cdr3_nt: TGCAGCGTTGCAACAGGATACGAGCAGTACTTC

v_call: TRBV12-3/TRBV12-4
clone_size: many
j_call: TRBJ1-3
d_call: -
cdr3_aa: CASRQTFSGGWGNTIYF
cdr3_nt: TGTGCCAGCAGGCAGACGTTTTCCGGGGGATGGGGAAACACCATATATTTT

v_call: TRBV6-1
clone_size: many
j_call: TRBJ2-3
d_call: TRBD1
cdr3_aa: CASSEDRGHADTQYF
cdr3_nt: TGTGCCAGCAGTGAGGACAGGGGGCACGCAGATACGCAGTATTTT

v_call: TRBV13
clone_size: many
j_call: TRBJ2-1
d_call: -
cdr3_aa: CASSLGQAEQFF
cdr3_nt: TGTGCCAGCAGCTTAGGACAAGCTGAGCAGTTCTTC

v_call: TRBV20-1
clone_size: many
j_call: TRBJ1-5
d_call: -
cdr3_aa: CSARVNSNQPQHF
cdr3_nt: TGCAGTGCTAGGGTCAATAGCAATCAGCCCCAGCATTTT

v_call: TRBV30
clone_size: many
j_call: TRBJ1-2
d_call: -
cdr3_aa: CAWKRQRYRKTYGYTF
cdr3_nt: TGTGCCTGGAAGAGGCAGCGTTATAGAAAGACCTATGGCTACACCTTC

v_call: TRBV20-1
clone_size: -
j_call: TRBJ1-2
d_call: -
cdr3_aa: CSARDRPFSNYGYTF
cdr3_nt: TGCAGTGCTAGAGATCGCCCGTTTTCTAACTATGGCTACACCTTC

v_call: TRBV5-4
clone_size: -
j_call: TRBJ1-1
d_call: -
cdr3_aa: CAGSLAGTQNTEAFF
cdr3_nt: TGTGCCGGCAGCTTGGCCGGGACCCAGAACACTGAAGCTTTCTTT

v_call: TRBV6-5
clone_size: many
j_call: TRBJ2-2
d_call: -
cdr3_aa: CASSLETLTNTGELFF
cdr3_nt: TGTGCCAGCAGTCTAGAGACTCTCACGAACACCGGGGAGCTGTTTTTT

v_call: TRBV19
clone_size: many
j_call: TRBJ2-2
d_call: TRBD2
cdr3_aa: CASTLGLAWEWNTGELFF
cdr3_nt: TGTGCCAGTACCCTAGGACTAGCGTGGGAATGGAACACCGGGGAGCTGTTTTTT

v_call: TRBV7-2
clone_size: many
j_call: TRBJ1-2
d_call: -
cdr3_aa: CASSLGVKGYTF
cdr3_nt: TGTGCCAGCAGCTTAGGGGTTAAAGGCTACACCTTC

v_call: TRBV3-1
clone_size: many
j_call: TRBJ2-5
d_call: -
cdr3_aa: CASSEHLPISFSETQYF
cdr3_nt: TGTGCCAGCAGCGAACATCTTCCCATTTCTTTCTCTGAGACCCAGTACTTC

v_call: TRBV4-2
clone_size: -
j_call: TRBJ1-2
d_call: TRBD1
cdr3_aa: CASSREGQGGFSGYGYTF
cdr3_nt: TGTGCCAGCAGCCGGGAAGGACAGGGAGGTTTTAGTGGCTATGGCTACACCTTC

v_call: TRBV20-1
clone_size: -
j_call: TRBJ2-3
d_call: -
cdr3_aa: CSAFRVSGGDTQYF
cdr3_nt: TGCAGTGCTTTCCGGGTCTCGGGTGGAGATACGCAGTATTTT

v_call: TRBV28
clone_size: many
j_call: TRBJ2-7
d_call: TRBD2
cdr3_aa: CASSLSGSGFGSYEQYF
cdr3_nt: TGTGCCAGCAGTTTGTCCGGTAGCGGGTTTGGGTCCTACGAGCAGTACTTC

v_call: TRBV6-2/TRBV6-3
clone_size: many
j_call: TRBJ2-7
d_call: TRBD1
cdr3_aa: CASSYPDRVIPYEQYF
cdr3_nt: TGTGCCAGCAGTTACCCCGACAGGGTGATCCCCTACGAGCAGTACTTC

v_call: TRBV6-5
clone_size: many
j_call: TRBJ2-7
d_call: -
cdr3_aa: CASSRAGAYEQYF
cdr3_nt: TGTGCCAGCAGCCGCGCCGGGGCCTACGAGCAGTACTTC

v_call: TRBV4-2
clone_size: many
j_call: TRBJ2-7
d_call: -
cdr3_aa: CASSPEAGSTLHEQYF
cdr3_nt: TGTGCCAGCAGCCCAGAAGCCGGGAGCACGCTCCACGAGCAGTACTTC

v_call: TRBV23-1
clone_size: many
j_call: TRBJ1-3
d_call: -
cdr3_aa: CAVLGFLGVSGNTIYF
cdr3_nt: TGCGCCGTCCTCGGATTCTTGGGGGTCTCTGGAAACACCATATATTTT

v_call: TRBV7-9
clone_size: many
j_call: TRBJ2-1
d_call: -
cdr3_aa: CASSLALGEQFF
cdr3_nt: TGTGCCAGCAGCTTAGCGCTTGGTGAGCAGTTCTTC

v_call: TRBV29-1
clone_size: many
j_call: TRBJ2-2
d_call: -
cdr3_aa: CSVGGGTNTGELFF
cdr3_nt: TGCAGCGTCGGTGGCGGGACAAACACCGGGGAGCTGTTTTTT

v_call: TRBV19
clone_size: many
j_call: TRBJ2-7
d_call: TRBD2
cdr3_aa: CASSITRRTSGSGGSSYEQYF
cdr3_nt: TGTGCCAGTAGTATAACCCGACGGACTAGCGGGAGTGGCGGTAGCTCCTACGAGCAGTACTTC

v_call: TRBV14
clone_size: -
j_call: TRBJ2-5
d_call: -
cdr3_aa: CASSQGQGEAPSRETQYF
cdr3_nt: TGTGCCAGCAGCCAAGGCCAGGGGGAGGCCCCATCCAGGGAGACCCAGTACTTC

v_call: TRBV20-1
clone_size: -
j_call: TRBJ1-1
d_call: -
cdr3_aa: CSAGGGHSLDTEAFF
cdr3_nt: TGCAGTGCCGGTGGAGGGCATTCTCTCGACACTGAAGCTTTCTTT

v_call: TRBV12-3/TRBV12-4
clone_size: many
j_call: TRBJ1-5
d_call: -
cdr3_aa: CASRQSRDSNQPQHF
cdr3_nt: TGTGCCAGCAGACAGTCGCGGGATAGCAATCAGCCCCAGCATTTT

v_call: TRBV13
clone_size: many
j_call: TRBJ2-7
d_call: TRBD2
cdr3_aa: CASRAAGGASYEQYF
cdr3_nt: TGTGCCAGCAGGGCCGCCGGGGGGGCTTCCTACGAGCAGTACTTC

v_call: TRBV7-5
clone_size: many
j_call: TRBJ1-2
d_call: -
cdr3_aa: CISVPEQKVEVGKTYGYTF
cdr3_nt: -

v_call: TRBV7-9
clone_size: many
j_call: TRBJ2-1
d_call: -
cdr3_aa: CASSLGSAEQFF
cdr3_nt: TGTGCCAGCAGCTTAGGGTCGGCTGAGCAGTTCTTC

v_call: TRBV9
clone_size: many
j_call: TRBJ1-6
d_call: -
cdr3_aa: CASSGSNSPLHF
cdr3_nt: TGTGCCAGCAGCGGATCAAATTCACCCCTCCACTTT

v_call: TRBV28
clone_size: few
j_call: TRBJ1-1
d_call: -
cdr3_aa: CASGTPSVGNTEAFF
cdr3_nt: TGTGCCAGCGGCACCCCCAGCGTGGGGAACACTGAAGCTTTCTTT